Listed below are T cell receptor beta chains from one sample, sequenced in a study of neurological immune-mediated disorders. TCRdb processed the 5' RACE reads anew with MiXCR; each CDR3 protein has one entry. The sample carries roughly 49,000 distinct CDR3 sequences, about an eighth recorded once. The specimen sequenced was PBMCs. These receptors were collected from a male donor with HTLV-1-associated myelopathy (HAM/TSP). Both conserved end residues are part of each CDR3. Each record gives: J gene, V gene, clone size, D gene, CDR3 DNA, CDR3 protein. The D gene is left open where the match is weak. Expanded clones get a size class; other rows say once, few or many, or leave the size out.

TRBJ2-7,TRBV20-1,many,TRBD2,TGCAGTGCTAGACTAGCGGACTACGAGCAGTACTTC,CSARLADYEQYF
TRBJ2-7,TRBV6-5,many,-,TGTGCCAGCAGCTCCACCGCCACCACCTACGAGCAGTACTTC,CASSSTATTYEQYF
TRBJ2-5,TRBV7-2,-,TRBD2,TGTGCCAGCAGCCCCCCCGGGACTAGCACAGAGACCCAGTACTTC,CASSPPGTSTETQYF
TRBJ1-6,TRBV7-8,many,-,TGTGCCAGCAGCTTAGCTGGACGGGATTCACCCCTCCACTTT,CASSLAGRDSPLHF
TRBJ2-1,TRBV29-1,many,-,TGCAGCGTTAAAGTTAATGAGCAGTTCTTC,CSVKVNEQFF
TRBJ2-7,TRBV5-1,many,TRBD1,TGCGCCAGCAGCCCGGGACAGGGGGCCCACGAGCAGTACTTC,CASSPGQGAHEQYF
TRBJ2-7,TRBV5-1,many,TRBD1,TGCGCCAGCAGCCAGGGACAGCCCTACGAGCAGTACTTC,CASSQGQPYEQYF
TRBJ2-7,TRBV7-9,many,-,TGTGCCAGCAGCTTATCCAACGAGCAGTACTTC,CASSLSNEQYF
TRBJ1-5,TRBV29-1,-,-,TGCAGCGTTACATCACGGGGCAGGAATCAGCCCCAGCATTTT,CSVTSRGRNQPQHF
TRBJ2-5,TRBV12-3/TRBV12-4,many,TRBD1,TGTGCCAGCAGTTTAATTGTAGGGGGCCCTGCGGAGACCCAGTACTTC,CASSLIVGGPAETQYF
TRBJ1-1,TRBV5-6,many,-,TGTGCCAGCAGCTTGGCGGGGCCCACGAGAGCTTTCTTT,CASSLAGPTRAFF
TRBJ2-2,TRBV2,few,-,TGTGCCAGCAAGGGATTCGGGGGCATCGGGGAGCTGTTTTTT,CASKGFGGIGELFF
TRBJ1-2,TRBV5-1,-,-,TGCGCCAGCAGCTTGGTGGGTCGCTACACATTC,CASSLVGRYTF
TRBJ1-1,TRBV29-1,many,-,TGCAGCGCGCTCGCCGGCAGTACTGAAGCTTTCTTT,CSALAGSTEAFF
TRBJ2-1,TRBV7-6,many,TRBD1,TGTGCCAGCAGCCCCCAGGGGGGGACAGGGGAAAATGAGCAGTTCTTC,CASSPQGGTGENEQFF
TRBJ2-7,TRBV20-1,many,-,TGCAGTGCCAAAGCGGGTACCTACGAGCAGTACTTC,CSAKAGTYEQYF
TRBJ1-6,TRBV5-1,many,-,TGCGCCAGCAGCGGAGGGAATTCACCCCTCCACTTT,CASSGGNSPLHF
TRBJ1-3,TRBV20-1,many,-,TGCAGTGCTAGAGATACGTCAGGGGCCTCTGGAAACACCATATATTTT,CSARDTSGASGNTIYF
TRBJ1-6,TRBV18,many,TRBD1,TGTGCCAGCGCGACAGGGTATAATTCACCCCTCCACTTT,CASATGYNSPLHF
TRBJ2-7,TRBV12-3/TRBV12-4,many,TRBD2,TGTGCCAGCAGTAGGGAGGGTGCCGAGCAGTACTTC,CASSREGAEQYF
TRBJ1-1,TRBV7-9,many,-,TGTGCCAGCAGCTTAGTCGTCGGAGTGACTGAAGCTTTCTTT,CASSLVVGVTEAFF
TRBJ2-7,TRBV4-3,many,-,TGCGCCAGCAGCCAAGATTGGAATTCCTACGAGCAGTACTTC,CASSQDWNSYEQYF
TRBJ2-7,TRBV20-1,large,-,TGCAGTGCCGCGGGACGGGGGGCGGGAGAGCAGTACTTC,CSAAGRGAGEQYF
TRBJ2-1,TRBV20-1,many,-,TGCAGTGCTACCAGTAAAGGGCAGAGCTCCTACAATGAGCAGTTCTTC,CSATSKGQSSYNEQFF
TRBJ1-5,TRBV20-1,many,-,TGCAGTCGGGGCCTTAGCAATCAGCCCCAGCATTTT,CSRGLSNQPQHF
TRBJ2-3,TRBV5-1,many,-,TGCGCCAGCAGCTTGGTTGCGCGACCAGATACGCAGTATTTT,CASSLVARPDTQYF
TRBJ1-5,TRBV27,many,-,TGTGCCAGCAGTTTACCAGGCCAGCCCCAGCATTTT,CASSLPGQPQHF
TRBJ2-1,TRBV20-1,large,-,TGCAGTGCTAGAGTTTCCGGCGGAGTCTACAATGAGCAGTTCTTC,CSARVSGGVYNEQFF
TRBJ2-7,TRBV4-3,many,TRBD1,TGCGCCAGCAGCCAAGATGACAGGGGTTACGAGCAGTACTTC,CASSQDDRGYEQYF
TRBJ2-5,TRBV12-3/TRBV12-4,-,-,TGTGCCAGCTTAGGGGCCGGGGAGACCCAGTACTTC,CASLGAGETQYF
TRBJ2-1,TRBV6-2/TRBV6-3,many,-,TGTGCCAGCAGCCTTGGGGGTCGGTTTGAGCAGTTCTTC,CASSLGGRFEQFF
TRBJ2-2,TRBV3-1,many,-,TGTGCCAGCAATGTCGGGGTTAACACCGGGGAGCTGTTTTTT,CASNVGVNTGELFF
TRBJ1-2,TRBV5-1,many,-,TGCGCCAGCAGCTCGACAGCTTCGGATGGCTACACCTTC,CASSSTASDGYTF
TRBJ2-5,TRBV5-1,many,TRBD2,TGCGCCAGCAGCCCGACCGCTAGCGGGGGGGTCCAAGAGACCCAGTACTTC,CASSPTASGGVQETQYF
TRBJ2-5,TRBV27,-,TRBD1,TGTGCCAGCTTATGGACAGGGCCACCCCAAGAGACCCAGTACTTC,CASLWTGPPQETQYF
TRBJ1-5,TRBV28,-,TRBD1,TGTGCCAGCAACCAACAGGGGACGCGGCCCCAGCATTTT,CASNQQGTRPQHF
TRBJ1-6,TRBV12-3/TRBV12-4,many,TRBD1,TGTGCCAGCAGTGAGGGACAGTATAATTCACCCCTCCACTTT,CASSEGQYNSPLHF
TRBJ2-5,TRBV6-1,many,TRBD1,TGTGCCAGCAGTGGACAGGGGTCTACGGAGACCCAGTACTTC,CASSGQGSTETQYF
TRBJ2-1,TRBV5-1,few,-,TGCGCCAGCAGCTTGGGGAACTCCTACAATGAGCAGTTCTTC,CASSLGNSYNEQFF
TRBJ2-5,TRBV5-1,many,-,TGCGCCAGCAGCTTCTCGATGGGGGAGACCCAGTACTTC,CASSFSMGETQYF
TRBJ2-7,TRBV9,many,-,TGTGCCAGCAGCGTAGATTGGGGTGTTGGAGGCGAGCAGTACTTC,CASSVDWGVGGEQYF
TRBJ2-3,TRBV5-5,few,TRBD2,TGTGCCAGCAGCCGTAGCGGGGGGAGCACAGATACGCAGTATTTT,CASSRSGGSTDTQYF